One and the same sample provided the 2 T cell receptor beta chains below, sequenced in a study of T cell responses to AZD1222 COVID-19 vaccine (dated by TCRdb to about 2021). The method behind the library was the immunoSEQ multiplex PCR assay. Here the immuneACCESS table is served through TCRdb, limited to in-frame sequences with V and J called. Missing clones are a known gap in these copies; in checked studies unresolved V genes cover under half, and the rest lacks a known reason. This sample has around 99,000 clones in its table, and 91% of those were observed once. Around 8.3% of the sample is held by the ten biggest clonotypes. In the paper's terms, the time point label means: about 28 days (+/-7) after the second vaccine dose. The material was peripheral blood, obtained 28 days after the second AZD1222 dose. All receptors derive from an adult who received the AZD1222 COVID-19 vaccine.

V and J are TRBV4-1 and TRBJ2-3; D gene unclear. This CDR3 has 14 residues. Deletions cut 1 base from V and 2 bases from J, with 7 bases between. Looked up from germline, CDR1 is MGHRA and CDR2 is YSYEKL. CDR3 in amino acids: CASSQVQNTDTQYF. The CDR3 DNA reads as TGCGCCAGCAGCCAAGTACAGAACACAGATACGCAGTATTTT.

The chain uses TRBV5-6 and TRBJ1-3; D is unresolved. The germline CDR1 and CDR2 sequences are SGHDT and YYEEEE. The CDR3 is 14 residues long. The ends were cut back, 4 bases at V and 2 bases at J, with 10 bases in the middle. The chain's CDR3 is CASSPQFTGNTIYF. CDR3 DNA: TGTGCCAGCAGCCCACAGTTTACTGGAAACACCATATATTTT.